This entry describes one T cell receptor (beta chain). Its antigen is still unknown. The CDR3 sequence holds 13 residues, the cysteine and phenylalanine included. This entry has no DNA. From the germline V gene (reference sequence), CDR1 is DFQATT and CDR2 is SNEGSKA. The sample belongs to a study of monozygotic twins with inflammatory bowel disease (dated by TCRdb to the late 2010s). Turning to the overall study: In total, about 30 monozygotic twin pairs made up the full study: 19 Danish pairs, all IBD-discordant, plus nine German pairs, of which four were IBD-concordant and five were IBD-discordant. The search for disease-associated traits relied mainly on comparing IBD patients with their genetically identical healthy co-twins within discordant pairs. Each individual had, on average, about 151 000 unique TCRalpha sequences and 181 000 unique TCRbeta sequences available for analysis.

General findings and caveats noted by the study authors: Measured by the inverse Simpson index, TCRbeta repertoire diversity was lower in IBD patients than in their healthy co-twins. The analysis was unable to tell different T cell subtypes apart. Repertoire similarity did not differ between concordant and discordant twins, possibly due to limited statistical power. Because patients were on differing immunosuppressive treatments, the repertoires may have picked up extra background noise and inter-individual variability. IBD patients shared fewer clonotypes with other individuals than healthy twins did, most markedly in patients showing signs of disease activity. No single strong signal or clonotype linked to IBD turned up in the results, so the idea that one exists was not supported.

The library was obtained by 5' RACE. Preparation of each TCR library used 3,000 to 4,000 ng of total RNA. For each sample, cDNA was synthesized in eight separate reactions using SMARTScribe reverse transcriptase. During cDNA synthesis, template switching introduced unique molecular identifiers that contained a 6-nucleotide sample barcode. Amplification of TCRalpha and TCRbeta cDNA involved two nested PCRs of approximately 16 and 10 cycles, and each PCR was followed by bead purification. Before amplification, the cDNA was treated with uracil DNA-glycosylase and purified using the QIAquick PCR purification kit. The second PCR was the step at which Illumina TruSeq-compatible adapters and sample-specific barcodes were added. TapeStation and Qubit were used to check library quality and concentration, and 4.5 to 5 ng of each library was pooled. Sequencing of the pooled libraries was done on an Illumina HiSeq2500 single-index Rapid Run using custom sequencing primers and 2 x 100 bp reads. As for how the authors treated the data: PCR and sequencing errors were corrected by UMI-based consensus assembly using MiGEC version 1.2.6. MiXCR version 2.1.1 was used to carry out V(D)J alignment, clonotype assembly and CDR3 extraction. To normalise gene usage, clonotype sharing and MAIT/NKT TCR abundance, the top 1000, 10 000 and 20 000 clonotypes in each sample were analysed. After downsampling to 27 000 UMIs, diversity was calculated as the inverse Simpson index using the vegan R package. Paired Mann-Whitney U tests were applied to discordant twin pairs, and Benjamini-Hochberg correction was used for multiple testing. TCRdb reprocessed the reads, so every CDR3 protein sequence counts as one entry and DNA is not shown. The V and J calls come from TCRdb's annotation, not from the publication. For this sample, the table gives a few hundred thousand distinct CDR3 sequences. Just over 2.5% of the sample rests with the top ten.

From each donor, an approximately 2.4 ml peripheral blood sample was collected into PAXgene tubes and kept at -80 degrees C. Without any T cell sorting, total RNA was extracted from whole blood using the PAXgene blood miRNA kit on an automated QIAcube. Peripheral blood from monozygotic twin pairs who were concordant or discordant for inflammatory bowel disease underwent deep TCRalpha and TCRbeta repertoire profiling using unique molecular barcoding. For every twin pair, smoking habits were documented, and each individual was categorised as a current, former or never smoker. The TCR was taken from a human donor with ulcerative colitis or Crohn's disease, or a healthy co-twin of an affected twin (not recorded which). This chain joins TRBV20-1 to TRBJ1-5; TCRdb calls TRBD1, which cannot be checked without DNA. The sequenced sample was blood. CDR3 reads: CSAPGQGDQPQHF.